The clone carrying this TCR beta chain turned up a few times. Its specificity is not known. These data are taken from a study of beta chain features in type 1 diabetes. Germline lookup yields CDR1 SGHRS and CDR2 YFSETQ. This CDR3 has 12 residues. The ends were cut back, 2 bases at V and 4 bases at J, with 6 bases in the middle. Every bit of the isolated RNA underwent reverse transcription, so sequencing read expressed TCRB transcripts. Clones were read by immunoSEQ multiplex PCR, and TCRdb kept only the in-frame ones, dropping some. The sample shows more than 350,000 clones, about an eighth of them seen only once. The study, taken as a whole, reports: For TCRB rearrangement, an influence of HLA type remained unresolved here.

The receptor was isolated from a young woman in good health. Sequencing was performed on naive CD4+ T cells from blood. V and J are TRBV5-1 and TRBJ2-5; D uncertain. In DNA form, the CDR3 reads TGCGCCAGCAGCTTCCCGTTAGAGACCCAGTACTTC. Translating it yields CASSFPLETQYF.